The T cell receptor beta chain described here comes from a study of CD8 T cells in Susac syndrome. Looking at the study overall: Patients with Susac syndrome were therapy-naive, on corticosteroids, or on intravenous immunoglobulin alone at the time that blood was drawn.

The CD8+ and CD4+ T cells were negatively isolated, with the TEMRA cells enriched by FACS. Reverse transcription of roughly 0.45 to 1 ug RNA was carried out with random hexamers. Coverage of TCR beta CDR3 amplification by immunoSEQ multiplex PCR extended to 54 Vbeta and 13 Jbeta. TCRdb redid the calling of the immunoSEQ multiplex PCR reads with MiXCR, one entry per CDR3 protein. The data contain around 95,000 distinct CDR3 sequences, approximately 95% of them singletons. There are 15 residues in the CDR3. V lost 4 bases and J lost 0, with 10 bases in between. Germline V gene sequence: CDR1 LGHDT, CDR2 YNNKEL (reference sequence).

Sequencing was performed on CD8+ T cells from PBMCs. The TCR comes from a human donor with Susac syndrome. This chain connects TRBV3-1 to TRBJ2-1; D uncertain. DNA of the CDR3: TGTGCCAGCAGCCGATGGGCGGTCTCCTACAATGAGCAGTTCTTC. Its translation is CASSRWAVSYNEQFF.